This TCR beta chain was identified in a study of CD8 T cells in Susac syndrome. The RNA input was roughly 0.45 to 1 ug, and it was reverse transcribed with random hexamers. Across 54 Vbeta and 13 Jbeta, TCR beta CDR3 was amplified with immunoSEQ multiplex PCR. MiXCR was run by TCRdb on the immunoSEQ multiplex PCR reads, yielding one entry per CDR3 protein. The sample carries about 240,000 distinct CDR3 sequences, 90% to 97% recorded once. General study results and limits: The study acknowledged a relatively small number of individuals in its TCR sequencing and HLA analysis.

In the case of this clonotype: The antigen is unknown.

CD8+ and CD4+ T cells from blood underwent TCR beta sequencing. Patients with Susac syndrome met diagnostic criteria that were recently defined for definite or probable disease. The trim removed 4 bases at V and 6 bases at J, leaving 18 bases unmatched. The CDR3 loop spans 16 amino acids. The germline V gene has CDR1 GTSNPN and CDR2 SVGIG (reference sequence). The clonotype originates from a human donor with Susac syndrome. The sample comprised CD4+ T cells from PBMCs. The V gene is TRBV30, the J gene TRBJ2-7; the match to TRBD2 covers 7 bases. CDR3 protein: CAWNGNPSGTPSEQYF. The CDR3 nucleotides read TGTGCCTGGAATGGAAACCCCAGCGGGACCCCCTCCGAGCAGTACTTC.